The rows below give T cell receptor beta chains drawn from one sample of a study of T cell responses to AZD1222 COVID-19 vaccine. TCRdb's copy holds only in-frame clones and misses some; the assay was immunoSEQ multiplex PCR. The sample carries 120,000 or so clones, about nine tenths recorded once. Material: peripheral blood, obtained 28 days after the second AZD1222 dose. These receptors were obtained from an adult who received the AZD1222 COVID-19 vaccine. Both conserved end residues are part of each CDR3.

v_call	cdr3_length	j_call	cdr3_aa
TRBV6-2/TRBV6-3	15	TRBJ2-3	CASSYSRTLPDTQYF
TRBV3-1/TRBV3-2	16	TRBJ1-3	CASSQDMGFSGNTIYF
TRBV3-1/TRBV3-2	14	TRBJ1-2	CASSRDRSGYGYTF
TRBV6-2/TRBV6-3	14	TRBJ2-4	CASSLDRGKNIQYF
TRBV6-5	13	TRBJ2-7	CASQTGSSYEQYF
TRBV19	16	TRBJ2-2	CASSKPGQGNTGELFF
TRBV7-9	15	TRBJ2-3	CASSSERGSTDTQYF
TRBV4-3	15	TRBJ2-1	CASSQEGRSYNEQFF
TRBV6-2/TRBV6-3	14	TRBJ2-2	CASSYGQGSGELFF
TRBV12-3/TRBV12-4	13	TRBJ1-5	CASTPRWGQPQHF
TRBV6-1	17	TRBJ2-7	CASSEGARQRLGYEQYF
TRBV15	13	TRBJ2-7	CATSSDRQTRQYF
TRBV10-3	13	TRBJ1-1	CAIRGTGKSEAFF
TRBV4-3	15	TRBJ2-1	CASSQVPTGSEDQFF
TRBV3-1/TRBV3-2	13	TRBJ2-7	CASSPWTGVEQYF
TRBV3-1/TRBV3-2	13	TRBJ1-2	CASSLGQNYGYTF
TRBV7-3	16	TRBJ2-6	CASSLKAGAGANVLTF
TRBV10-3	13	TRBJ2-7	CATSGTDSYEQYF
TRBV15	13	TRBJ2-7	CATSNRSSYEQYF
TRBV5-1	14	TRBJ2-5	CASSLVPGVETQYF
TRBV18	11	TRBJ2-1	CASSPRDEQFF
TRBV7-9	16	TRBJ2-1	CASSLLGGVTGNEQFF
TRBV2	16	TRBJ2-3	CASGYKGQGAADTQYF
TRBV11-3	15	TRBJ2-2	CASSPTGFNTGELFF
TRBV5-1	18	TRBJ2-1	CASSLVGLAGVFYNEQFF
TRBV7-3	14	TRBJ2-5	CASSSTSGEETQYF
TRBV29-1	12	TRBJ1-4	CSVALGGEKLFF
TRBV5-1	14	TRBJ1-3	CASSWTGSGNTIYF
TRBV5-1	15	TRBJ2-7	CASSYTTGGVYEQYF
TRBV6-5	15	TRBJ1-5	CASSRGPDINQPQHF
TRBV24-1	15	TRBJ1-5	CATSAGGANNQPQHF
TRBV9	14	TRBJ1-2	CASSVGQGGYGYTF
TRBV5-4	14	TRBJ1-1	CASSPGQGGTEAFF
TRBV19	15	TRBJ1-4	CASSIPRTGNEKLFF
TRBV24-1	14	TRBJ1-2	CATSDLQSTGGYTF
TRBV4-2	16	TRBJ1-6	CASSQALRQENSPLHF
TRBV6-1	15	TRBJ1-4	CASSETGAFNEKLFF
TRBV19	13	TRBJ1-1	CASIQTGRTEAFF
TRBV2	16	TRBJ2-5	CASRGLPGQGGETQYF
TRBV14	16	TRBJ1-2	CASSQVTGSRDYGYTF
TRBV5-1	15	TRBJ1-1	CASSLDRGWYTEAFF
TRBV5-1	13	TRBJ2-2	CASSFSGTGELFF
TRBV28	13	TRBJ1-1	CASSPSTGNEAFF
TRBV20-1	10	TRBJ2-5	CSAPRETQYF
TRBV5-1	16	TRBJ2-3	CASREGTSALTDTQYF
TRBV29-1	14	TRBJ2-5	CSVEDYSHTETQYF
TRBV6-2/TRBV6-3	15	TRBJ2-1	CASSYGKTSYNEQFF
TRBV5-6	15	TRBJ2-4	CATRPGGLAKNIQYF
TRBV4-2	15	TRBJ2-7	CASSQVDGRAYEQYF
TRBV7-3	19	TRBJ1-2	CASSLTFSDSLGVNYGYTF
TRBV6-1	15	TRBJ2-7	CASSTSGGTSYEQYF
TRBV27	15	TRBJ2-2	CARGVPGGPPGELFF
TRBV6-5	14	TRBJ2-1	CASSYSSGENEQFF
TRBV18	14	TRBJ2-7	CASSPRQDGYEQYF